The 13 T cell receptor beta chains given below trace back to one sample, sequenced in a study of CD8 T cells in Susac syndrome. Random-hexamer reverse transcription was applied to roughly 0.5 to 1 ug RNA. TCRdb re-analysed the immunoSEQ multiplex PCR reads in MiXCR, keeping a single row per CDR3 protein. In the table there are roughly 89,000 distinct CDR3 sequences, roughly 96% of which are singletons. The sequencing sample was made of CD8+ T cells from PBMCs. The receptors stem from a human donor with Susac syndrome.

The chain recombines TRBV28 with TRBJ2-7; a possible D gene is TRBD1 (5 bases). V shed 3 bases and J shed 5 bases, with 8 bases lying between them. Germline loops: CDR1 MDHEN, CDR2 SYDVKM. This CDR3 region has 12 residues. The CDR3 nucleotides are TGTGCCAGCAGTTTCTCAGGGAACGAGCAGTACGTC. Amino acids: CASSFSGNEQYV.

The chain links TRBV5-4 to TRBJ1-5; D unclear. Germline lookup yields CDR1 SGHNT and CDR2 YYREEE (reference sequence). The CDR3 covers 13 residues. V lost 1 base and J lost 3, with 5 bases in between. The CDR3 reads CASSLKPNQPQHF. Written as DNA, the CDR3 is TGTGCCAGCAGCTTGAAACCCAATCAGCCCCAGCATTTT.

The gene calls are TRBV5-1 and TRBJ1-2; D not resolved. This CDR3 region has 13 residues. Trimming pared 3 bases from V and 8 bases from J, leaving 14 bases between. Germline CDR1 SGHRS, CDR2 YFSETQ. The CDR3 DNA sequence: TGCGCCAGCAGCTGGGCCTCGTATTCCGGCTACACCTTC. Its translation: CASSWASYSGYTF.

The CDR3 spells CASSQVGQQETQYF. CDR3 nucleotide sequence: TGTGCCAGCAGCCAAGTTGGGCAGCAAGAGACCCAGTACTTC. The chain joins TRBV14 to TRBJ2-5, with D uncertain. This CDR3 is built from 14 residues. The V gene's germline CDR1 is SGHDN and CDR2 FVKESK. V dropped 1 base and J dropped 2 bases, with 8 bases sitting between them.

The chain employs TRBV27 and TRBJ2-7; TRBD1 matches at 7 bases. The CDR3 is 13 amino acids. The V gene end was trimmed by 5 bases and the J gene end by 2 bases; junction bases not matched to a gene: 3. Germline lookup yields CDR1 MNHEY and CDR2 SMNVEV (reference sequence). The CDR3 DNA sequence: TGTGCCAGCAGTCCAACAGGGGCCTACGAGCAGTACTTC. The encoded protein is CASSPTGAYEQYF.

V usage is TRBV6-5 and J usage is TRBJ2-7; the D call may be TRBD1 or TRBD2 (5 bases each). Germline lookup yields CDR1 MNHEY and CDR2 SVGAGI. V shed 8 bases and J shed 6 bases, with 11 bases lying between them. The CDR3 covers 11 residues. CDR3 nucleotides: TGTGCCAGCTCCGCTGGGGGCGAGCAGTACTTC. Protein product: CASSAGGEQYF.

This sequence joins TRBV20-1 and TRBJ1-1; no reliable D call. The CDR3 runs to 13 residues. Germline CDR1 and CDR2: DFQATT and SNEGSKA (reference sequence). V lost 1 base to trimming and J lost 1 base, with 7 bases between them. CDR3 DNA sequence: TGCAGTGCTAGAGGGGTTGGGAACACTGAAGCTTTCTTT. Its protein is CSARGVGNTEAFF.

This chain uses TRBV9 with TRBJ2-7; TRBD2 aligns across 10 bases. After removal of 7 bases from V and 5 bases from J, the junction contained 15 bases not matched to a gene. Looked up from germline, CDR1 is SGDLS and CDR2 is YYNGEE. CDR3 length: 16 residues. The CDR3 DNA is TGTGCCAGCTCCTATCATCCTAGCGGGAGCCACCACGAGCAGTACTTC. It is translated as CASSYHPSGSHHEQYF. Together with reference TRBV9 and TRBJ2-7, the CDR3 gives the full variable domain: DSGVTQTPKHLITATGQRVTLRCSPRSGDLSVYWYQQSLDQGLQFLIQYYNGEERAKGNILERFSAQQFPDLHSELNLSSLELGDSALYFCASSYHPSGSHHEQYFGPGTRLTVT.

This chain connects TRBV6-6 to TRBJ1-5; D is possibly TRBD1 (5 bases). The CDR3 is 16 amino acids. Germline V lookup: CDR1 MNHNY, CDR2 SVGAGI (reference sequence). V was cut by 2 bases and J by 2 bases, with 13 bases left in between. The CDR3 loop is CASSYTPATGNQPQHF. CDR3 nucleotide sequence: TGTGCCAGCAGTTACACCCCCGCGACAGGCAATCAGCCCCAGCATTTT.

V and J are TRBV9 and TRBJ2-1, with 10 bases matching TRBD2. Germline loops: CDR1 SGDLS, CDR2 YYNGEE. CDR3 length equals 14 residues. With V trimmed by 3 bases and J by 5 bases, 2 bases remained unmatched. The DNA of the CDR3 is TGTGCCAGCAGCGGGACTAGCGGACACAATGAGCAGTTCTTC. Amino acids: CASSGTSGHNEQFF.

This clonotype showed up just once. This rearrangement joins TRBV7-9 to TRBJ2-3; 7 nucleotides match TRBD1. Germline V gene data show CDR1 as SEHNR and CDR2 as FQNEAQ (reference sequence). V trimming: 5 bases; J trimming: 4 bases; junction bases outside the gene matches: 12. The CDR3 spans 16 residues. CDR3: CASSDGTAPSPDTQYF. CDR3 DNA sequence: TGTGCCAGCAGCGATGGGACAGCCCCATCACCAGATACGCAGTATTTT. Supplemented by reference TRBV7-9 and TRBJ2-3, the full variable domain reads DTGVSQNPRHKITKRGQNVTFRCDPISEHNRLYWYRQTLGQGPEFLTYFQNEAQLEKSRLLSDRFSAERPKGSFSTLEIQRTEQGDSAMYLCASSDGTAPSPDTQYFGPGTRLTVL.

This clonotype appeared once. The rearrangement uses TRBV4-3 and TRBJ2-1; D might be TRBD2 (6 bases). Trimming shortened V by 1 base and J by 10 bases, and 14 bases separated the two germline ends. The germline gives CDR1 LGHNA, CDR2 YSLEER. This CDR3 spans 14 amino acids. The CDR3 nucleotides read TGCGCCAGCAGCCAAGTTCTTCGGGGGACGGAGCAGTTCTTC. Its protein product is CASSQVLRGTEQFF.

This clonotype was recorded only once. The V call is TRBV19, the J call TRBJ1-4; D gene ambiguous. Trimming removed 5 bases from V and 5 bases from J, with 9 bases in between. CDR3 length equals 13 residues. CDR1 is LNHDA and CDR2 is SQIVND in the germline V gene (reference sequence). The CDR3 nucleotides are TGTGCCAGTAGTGGGCCGGGAAATGAAAAACTGTTTTTT. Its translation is CASSGPGNEKLFF.